This T cell receptor beta chain was sequenced for a study of blood T cell repertoires in COVID-19. The overall study: The study drew acute and convalescent COVID-19 samples from the United States, Italy and Spain. T cells, B-cell-depleted T cells, or PBMCs supplied cDNA or gDNA.

Study processing details: Amplifying reference gene primers gave estimates of nucleated cell counts. The method was immunoSEQ multiplex PCR; TCRdb's version includes in-frame clones alone and lacks a portion of them. D and trimming were read from the DNA, whereas the V and J calls and clone size are those reported in that table. The table lists around 200,000 clones, about 86% of them singletons. This clone has more than one count but fewer than ten. V was clipped by 5 bases and J by 7 bases; unmatched bases: 13. The CDR3 is made up of 16 amino acids. Germline CDR1 reads LNHNV; CDR2 reads YYDKDF (reference sequence).

The receptor was derived from a man between 60 and 75 years old who had recovered from COVID-19. The V and J genes are TRBV15 and TRBJ2-4, with 8 bases fitting TRBD1. Sequenced: peripheral blood. CDR3 sequence (DNA): TGTGCCACCAGCCGATCGGGGACAGGACAAGGGAACATTCAGTACTTC. It encodes CATSRSGTGQGNIQYF.